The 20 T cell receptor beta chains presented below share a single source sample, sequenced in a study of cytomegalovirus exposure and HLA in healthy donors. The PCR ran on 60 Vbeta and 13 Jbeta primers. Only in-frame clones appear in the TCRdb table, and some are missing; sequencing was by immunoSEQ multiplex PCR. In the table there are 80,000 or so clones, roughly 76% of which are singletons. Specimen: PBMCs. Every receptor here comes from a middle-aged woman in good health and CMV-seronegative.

DNA for the CDR3: TGCAGCGTGGGGACTAGCGGGAGCTTTACAGATACGCAGTATTTT. Residues: CSVGTSGSFTDTQYF. V usage is TRBV29-1 and J usage is TRBJ2-3, with 14 bases identical to TRBD2. The trim removed 6 bases at V and 3 bases at J, leaving 5 bases unmatched. CDR3 length: 15 residues. The germline CDR1 and CDR2 sequences are SQVTM and ANQGSEA.

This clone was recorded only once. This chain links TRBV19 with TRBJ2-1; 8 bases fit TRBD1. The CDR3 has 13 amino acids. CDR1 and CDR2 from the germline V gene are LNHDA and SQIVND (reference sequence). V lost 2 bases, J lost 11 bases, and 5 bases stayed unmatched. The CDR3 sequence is CASSIQGAGKQFF. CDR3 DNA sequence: TGTGCCAGTAGTATACAGGGGGCGGGGAAGCAGTTCTTC.

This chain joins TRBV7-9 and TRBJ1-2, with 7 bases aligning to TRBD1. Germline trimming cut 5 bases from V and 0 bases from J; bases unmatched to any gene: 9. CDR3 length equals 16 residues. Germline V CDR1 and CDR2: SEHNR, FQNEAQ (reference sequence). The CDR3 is CASSPNHRGSNYGYTF. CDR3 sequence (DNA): TGTGCCAGCAGCCCTAACCACAGGGGTTCTAACTATGGCTACACCTTC. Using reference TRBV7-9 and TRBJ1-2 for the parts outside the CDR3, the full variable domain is DTGVSQNPRHKITKRGQNVTFRCDPISEHNRLYWYRQTLGQGPEFLTYFQNEAQLEKSRLLSDRFSAERPKGSFSTLEIQRTEQGDSAMYLCASSPNHRGSNYGYTFGSGTRLTVV.

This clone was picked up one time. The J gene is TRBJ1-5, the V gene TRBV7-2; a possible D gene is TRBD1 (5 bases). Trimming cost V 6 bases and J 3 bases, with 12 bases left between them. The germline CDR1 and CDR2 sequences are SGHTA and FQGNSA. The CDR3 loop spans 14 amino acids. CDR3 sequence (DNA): TGTGCCAGCAGAATGGGGGGAGTCAATCAGCCCCAGCATTTT. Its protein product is CASRMGGVNQPQHF. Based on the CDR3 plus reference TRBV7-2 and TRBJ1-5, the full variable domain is GAGVSQSPSNKVTEKGKDVELRCDPISGHTALYWYRQSLGQGLEFLIYFQGNSAPDKSGLPSDRFSAERTGGSVSTLTIQRTQQEDSAVYLCASRMGGVNQPQHFGDGTRLSIL.

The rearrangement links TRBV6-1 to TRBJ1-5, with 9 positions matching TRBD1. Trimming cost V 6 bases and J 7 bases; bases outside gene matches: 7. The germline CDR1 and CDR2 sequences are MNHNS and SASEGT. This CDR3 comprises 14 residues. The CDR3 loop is CASRTNRGLQPQHF. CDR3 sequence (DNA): TGTGCCAGCAGAACCAACAGGGGGCTCCAGCCCCAGCATTTT.

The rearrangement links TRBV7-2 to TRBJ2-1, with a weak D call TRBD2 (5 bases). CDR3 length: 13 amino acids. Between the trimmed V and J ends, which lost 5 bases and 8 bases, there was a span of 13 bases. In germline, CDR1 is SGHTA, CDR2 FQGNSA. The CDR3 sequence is CASSPSPGDEQFF. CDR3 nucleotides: TGTGCCAGCAGCCCCTCCCCCGGGGATGAGCAGTTCTTC.

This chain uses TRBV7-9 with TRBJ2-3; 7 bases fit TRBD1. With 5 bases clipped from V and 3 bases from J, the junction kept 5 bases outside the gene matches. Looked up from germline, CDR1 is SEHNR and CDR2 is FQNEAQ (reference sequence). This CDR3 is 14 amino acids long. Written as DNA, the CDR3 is TGTGCCAGCAGCCTGGGGACAGCAACAGATACGCAGTATTTT. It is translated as CASSLGTATDTQYF.

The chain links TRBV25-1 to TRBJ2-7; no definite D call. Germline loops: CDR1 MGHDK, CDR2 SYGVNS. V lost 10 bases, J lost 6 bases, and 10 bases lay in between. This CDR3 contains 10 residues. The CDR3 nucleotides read TGTGCCACCTATTTCTCCGAGCAGTACTTC. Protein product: CATYFSEQYF.

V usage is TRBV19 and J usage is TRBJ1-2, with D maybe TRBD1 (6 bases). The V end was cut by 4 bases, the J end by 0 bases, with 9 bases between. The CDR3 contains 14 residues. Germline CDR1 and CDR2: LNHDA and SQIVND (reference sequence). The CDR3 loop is CASSSGGPNYGYTF. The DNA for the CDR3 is TGTGCCAGTAGTAGTGGGGGCCCTAACTATGGCTACACCTTC.

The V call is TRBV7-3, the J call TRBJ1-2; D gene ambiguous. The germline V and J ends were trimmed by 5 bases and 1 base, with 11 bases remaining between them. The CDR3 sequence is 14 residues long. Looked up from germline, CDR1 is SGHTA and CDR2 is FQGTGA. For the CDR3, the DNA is TGTGCCAGCAGCCCGACTCCTGATAACTATGGCTACACCTTC. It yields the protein CASSPTPDNYGYTF.

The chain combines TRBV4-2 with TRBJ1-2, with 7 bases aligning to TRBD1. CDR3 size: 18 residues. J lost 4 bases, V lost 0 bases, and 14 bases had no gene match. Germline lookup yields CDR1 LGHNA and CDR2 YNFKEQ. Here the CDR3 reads CASSQDQIGDSSFYGYTF. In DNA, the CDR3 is TGTGCCAGCAGCCAAGATCAGATTGGGGACAGTTCCTTCTATGGCTACACCTTC.

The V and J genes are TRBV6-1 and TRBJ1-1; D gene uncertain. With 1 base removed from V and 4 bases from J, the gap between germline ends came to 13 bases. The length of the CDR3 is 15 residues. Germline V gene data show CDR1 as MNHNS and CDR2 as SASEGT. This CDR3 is CASSEGLEGATEAFF. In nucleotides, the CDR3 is TGTGCCAGCAGTGAAGGGTTAGAGGGCGCCACTGAAGCTTTCTTT.

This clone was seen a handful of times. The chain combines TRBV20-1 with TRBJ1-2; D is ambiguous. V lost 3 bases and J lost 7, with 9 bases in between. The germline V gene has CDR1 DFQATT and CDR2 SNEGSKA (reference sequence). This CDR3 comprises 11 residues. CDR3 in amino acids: CSASSGTGYTF. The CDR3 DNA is TGCAGTGCTAGTTCAGGAACTGGCTACACCTTC.

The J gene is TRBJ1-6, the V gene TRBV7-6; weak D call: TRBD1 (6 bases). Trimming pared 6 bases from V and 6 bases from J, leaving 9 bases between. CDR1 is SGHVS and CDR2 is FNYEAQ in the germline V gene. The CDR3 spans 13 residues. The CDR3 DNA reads TGTGCCAGCAGTTCGGACAGTAATTCACCCCTCCACTTT. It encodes CASSSDSNSPLHF.

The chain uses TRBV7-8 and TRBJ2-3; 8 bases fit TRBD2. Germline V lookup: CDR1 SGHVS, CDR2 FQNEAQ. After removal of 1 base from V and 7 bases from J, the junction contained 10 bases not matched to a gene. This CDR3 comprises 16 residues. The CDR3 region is CASSLVTRLASYTQYF. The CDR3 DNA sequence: TGTGCCAGCAGCTTAGTTACCCGACTAGCGTCCTATACGCAGTATTTT.

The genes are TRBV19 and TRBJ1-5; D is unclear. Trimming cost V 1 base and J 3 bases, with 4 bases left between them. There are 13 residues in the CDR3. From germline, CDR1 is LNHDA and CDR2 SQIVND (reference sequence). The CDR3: CASSIALNQPQHF. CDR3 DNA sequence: TGTGCCAGTAGTATAGCCCTCAATCAGCCCCAGCATTTT. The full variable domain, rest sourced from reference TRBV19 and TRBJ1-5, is DGGITQSPKYLFRKEGQNVTLSCEQNLNHDAMYWYRQDPGQGLRLIYYSQIVNDFQKGDIAEGYSVSREKKESFPLTVTSAQKNPTAFYLCASSIALNQPQHFGDGTRLSIL.

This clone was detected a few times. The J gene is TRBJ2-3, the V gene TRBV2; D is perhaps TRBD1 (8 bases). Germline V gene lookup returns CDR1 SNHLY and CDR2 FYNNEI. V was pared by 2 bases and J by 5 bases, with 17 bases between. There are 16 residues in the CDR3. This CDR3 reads CASSEFPGGGRDTQYF. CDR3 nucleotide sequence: TGTGCCAGCAGTGAATTCCCAGGGGGCGGGAGAGATACGCAGTATTTT.

The CDR3 DNA follows: TGTGCCAGCAGTCCGTACGTGAGGCTCGGTAATTCACCCCTCCACTTT. This sequence encodes CASSPYVRLGNSPLHF. The chain has TRBV27 and TRBJ1-6, with unresolved D. Trimming stripped 5 bases from V and 6 bases from J, with 17 bases between. In germline, CDR1 is MNHEY, CDR2 SMNVEV (reference sequence). This CDR3 has 16 amino acids.

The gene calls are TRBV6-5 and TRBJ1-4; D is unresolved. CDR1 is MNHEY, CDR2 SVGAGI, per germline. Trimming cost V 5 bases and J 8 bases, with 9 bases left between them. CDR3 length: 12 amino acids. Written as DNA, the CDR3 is TGTGCCAGCAGTACCCGGAGGGAAAAACTGTTTTTT. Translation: CASSTRREKLFF.

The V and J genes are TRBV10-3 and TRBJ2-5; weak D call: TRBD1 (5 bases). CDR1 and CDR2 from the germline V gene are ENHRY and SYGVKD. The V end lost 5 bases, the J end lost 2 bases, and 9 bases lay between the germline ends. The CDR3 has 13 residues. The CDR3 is CAISSTGQETQYF. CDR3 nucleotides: TGTGCCATCAGTAGTACAGGACAAGAGACCCAGTACTTC.